The 29 T cell receptor beta chains below all came from one sample that was sequenced in a study of CD8+CD57+ T cells in acquired aplastic anemia. Investigators profiled TCR beta VDJ and CDR3 from genomic DNA template. TCRdb reprocessed the reads via MiXCR and lists one record per CDR3 protein. The sample consists of approximately 190,000 distinct CDR3 sequences, more than 45% of them appearing once. Sequencing was done on patients that had shown CD8+CD57+ cell expansion by flow cytometry. Material for sequencing was sorted CD4+, CD8+, or CD8+CD57+ T cells (not recorded which) from PBMCs. The source is a human donor with aplastic anemia.

V gene TRBV20-1 combines with J gene TRBJ2-3; D gene uncertain. Germline V lookup: CDR1 DFQATT, CDR2 SNEGSKA (reference sequence). Trimming removed 1 base from V and 4 bases from J, with 12 bases in between. This CDR3 has 14 residues. The CDR3 nucleotides are TGCAGTGCTAGAGTCGGCGCTGTCGCAGATACGCAGTATTTT. Protein: CSARVGAVADTQYF.

About this clonotype: It may be a read error: a sequence one base away is much more abundant. This rearrangement joins TRBV6-9 to TRBJ2-7, with D unresolved. This CDR3 comprises 14 residues. Germline CDR1 and CDR2: MNHGY and SVAAGI. CDR3 DNA: TGTGCCAGCAGTTATCACGGGTTACCCTACGTGCAGTACTTC. As protein: CASSYHGLPYVQYF.

This clonotype was picked up a small number of times. This chain connects TRBV18 to TRBJ2-5; D unclear. V was pared by 2 bases and J by 4 bases, with 5 bases between. Per the germline V gene, CDR1 is KGHSH and CDR2 is LQKENI. The CDR3 has 12 amino acids. The CDR3 DNA sequence: TGTGCCAGCTCACCAGTAGGAGAGACCCAGTACTTC. Amino acids: CASSPVGETQYF. Full variable domain (outside the CDR3, taken from reference TRBV18 and TRBJ2-5): NAGVMQNPRHLVRRRGQEARLRCSPMKGHSHVYWYRQLPEEGLKFMVYLQKENIIDESGMPKERFSAEFPKEGPSILRIQQVVRGDSAAYFCASSPVGETQYFGPGTRLLVL.

This clonotype was seen a few times. This chain joins TRBV19 and TRBJ1-1, with D perhaps TRBD1 (6 bases). V was shortened by 3 bases and J by 5 bases, with 19 bases between the two germline ends. CDR3 length equals 16 residues. Germline V gives CDR1 LNHDA, CDR2 SQIVND (reference sequence). The CDR3 sequence: CASSISGGRSGTEAFF. For the CDR3, the DNA is TGTGCCAGTAGTATCTCCGGGGGCAGAAGTGGGACTGAAGCTTTCTTT.

This chain joins TRBV19 and TRBJ1-5; 7 bases line up with TRBD1. Trimming cost V 10 bases and J 4 bases; bases outside gene matches: 7. Germline V CDR1 and CDR2: LNHDA, SQIVND (reference sequence). This CDR3 comprises 13 residues. The CDR3 here is CATGAGGNQPQHF. Here the CDR3 DNA reads TGTGCCACGGGGGCAGGGGGGAATCAGCCCCAGCATTTT.

Ten or more counts support this clonotype. The rearrangement links TRBV10-2 to TRBJ2-1; 10 bases match TRBD2. Germline values: CDR1 WSHSY, CDR2 SAAADI. The CDR3 consists of 17 residues. Losses at the gene ends were 6 bases for V and 2 bases for J; bases not matched to a gene: 10. Written as DNA, the CDR3 is TGCGCCAGCAGCGAAGAACTAGCGGGATTCCCCTACAATGAGCAGTTCTTC. It specifies CASSEELAGFPYNEQFF.

The chain carries TRBV10-1 and TRBJ2-2; D gene ambiguous. The CDR3 is 14 residues long. Trimming cost V 2 bases and J 5 bases, with 9 bases left between them. Germline CDR1 WNHNN, CDR2 SYGVQD (reference sequence). DNA of the CDR3: TGCGCCAGCAGTGAGAAAGCGTCGACCGGGGAGCTGTTTTTT. Encoded protein: CASSEKASTGELFF.

This rearrangement joins TRBV6-1 to TRBJ1-6; the match to TRBD1 covers 9 bases. The ends lost 6 bases at V and 11 bases at J; junction bases unmatched: 8. Germline V lookup: CDR1 MNHNS, CDR2 SASEGT. The CDR3 totals 14 residues. CDR3 nucleotide sequence: TGTGCCAGCAGCAAGACAGGGGGGAATCCACCCCTCCACTTT. Its translation is CASSKTGGNPPLHF.

In regard to this clonotype: Being one base from a much bigger clone, this may be a read error. The rearrangement uses TRBV7-2 and TRBJ1-2, with 8 bases that match TRBD1. Trimming at V came to 0 bases and at J to 7 bases, leaving 7 bases not matched to a gene. The CDR3 has 15 amino acids. The germline V gene has CDR1 SGHTA and CDR2 FQGNSA. The DNA of the CDR3 is TGTGCCAGCAGCTTAGCGTCAGGGGGCGCGTGTGGCTACACCTTC. Its translation: CASSLASGGACGYTF.

This sequence joins TRBV6-1 and TRBJ2-1, with TRBD2 identical over 10 bases. CDR1 is MNHNS, CDR2 SASEGT, per germline. This CDR3 region has 14 residues. V trimming: 6 bases; J trimming: 12 bases; junction bases outside the gene matches: 11. The CDR3 here is CASRRAGGTSGQFF. In nucleotides, the CDR3 is TGTGCCAGCAGAAGAGCGGGAGGGACTTCTGGGCAGTTCTTC.

In this sample, this clonotype turned up many times. The gene calls are TRBV2 and TRBJ2-7; D unclear. Germline CDR1 reads SNHLY; CDR2 reads FYNNEI. V was pared by 6 bases and J by 4 bases, with 7 bases between. CDR3 length: 11 amino acids. The CDR3 reads CASSAGYEQYF. CDR3 DNA: TGTGCCAGCAGCGCCGGTTACGAGCAGTACTTC.

This clonotype was seen at least ten times. The V and J genes are TRBV24-1 and TRBJ2-7; 8 positions agree with TRBD1. Trimming took 3 bases from V and 4 from J; bases not matched to a gene: 7. The CDR3 contains 15 residues. CDR1 is KGHDR and CDR2 is SFDVKD in the germline V gene. CDR3 DNA: TGTGCCACCAGTGATACTCCCCAGGGGGCTTACGAGCAGTACTTC. This sequence encodes CATSDTPQGAYEQYF.

The chain employs TRBV2 and TRBJ1-2; D may be TRBD1 (5 bases). This CDR3 has 17 residues. CDR1 and CDR2 (germline): SNHLY, FYNNEI. V lost 0 bases and J 4 bases, leaving 18 bases between the germline ends. The CDR3 DNA sequence: TGTGCCAGCAGTGAAGCGGAGGGGATCCCCCTTCTCTATGGCTACACCTTC. This sequence encodes CASSEAEGIPLLYGYTF.

The gene calls are TRBV2 and TRBJ2-7; D call uncertain. Trimming left V 6 bases short and J 3 bases short, with 24 bases between. The CDR3 has 17 residues. CDR1 is SNHLY and CDR2 is FYNNEI in the germline V gene. CDR3 protein: CASSTRASSPGVYEQYF. The CDR3 coding sequence is TGTGCCAGCAGCACAAGAGCTAGTAGCCCCGGAGTCTACGAGCAGTACTTC.

V gene TRBV2 combines with J gene TRBJ1-6; possible D gene TRBD1, 6 bases. From germline, CDR1 is SNHLY and CDR2 FYNNEI. The CDR3 has 13 residues. V was pared by 11 bases and J by 7 bases, with 15 bases between. DNA of the CDR3: TGTGCCTGTAGCCAGGGGACGAATTCACCCCTCCACTTT. Protein sequence: CACSQGTNSPLHF.

A few counts support this clonotype. The chain combines TRBV5-1 with TRBJ2-2; D uncertain. Germline-derived CDR1 and CDR2 are SGHRS and YFSETQ. This CDR3 is 18 amino acids long. Trimming shortened V by 1 base and J by 1 base, and 17 bases separated the two germline ends. The CDR3 sequence is CASSLYQPSSLNTGELFF. The CDR3 nucleotides are TGCGCCAGCAGCTTGTACCAACCTTCGTCGTTGAACACCGGGGAGCTGTTTTTT. Drawing the rest from reference TRBV5-1 and TRBJ2-2, the complete variable domain is KAGVTQTPRYLIKTRGQQVTLSCSPISGHRSVSWYQQTPGQGLQFLFEYFSETQRNKGNFPGRFSGRQFSNSRSEMNVSTLELGDSALYLCASSLYQPSSLNTGELFFGEGSRLTVL.

Points on this clonotype: This may be a read error, as it is one base from a much larger clone. V gene TRBV14 combines with J gene TRBJ1-1, with 7 positions matching TRBD1. Per the germline V gene, CDR1 is SGHDN and CDR2 is FVKESK. This CDR3 has 15 residues. The junction had 3 bases not matched to a gene; V was cut back by 1 base and J by 1 base. The CDR3 loop reads CASSQAWTGNTEAFF. The CDR3 nucleotides are TGTGCCAGCAGCCAAGCCTGGACAGGGAACACTGAAGCTTTCTTT.

In this sample, this clonotype turned up a few times. The chain employs TRBV29-1 and TRBJ2-7; the match to TRBD1 covers 7 bases. Trimming cost V 1 base and J 3 bases; bases outside gene matches: 0. Germline V gives CDR1 SQVTM, CDR2 ANQGSEA. The CDR3 totals 12 residues. The CDR3, as DNA: TGCAGCGTTGAAGCAGGGGGCTACGAGCAGTACTTC. Encoded protein: CSVEAGGYEQYF.

In this sample, this clonotype turned up many times. The chain employs TRBV10-3 and TRBJ2-4; D is unclear. Germline V CDR1 and CDR2: ENHRY, SYGVKD. The CDR3 spans 18 residues. The V end was cut by 0 bases, the J end by 0 bases, with 15 bases between. The CDR3 region is CAISESGQLHLAKNIQYF. DNA for the CDR3: TGTGCCATCAGTGAGTCGGGCCAGCTCCATTTAGCCAAAAACATTCAGTACTTC.

The rearrangement uses TRBV19 and TRBJ2-7, with D uncertain. Trimming pared 4 bases from V and 6 bases from J, leaving 7 bases between. The CDR3 has 11 amino acids. The germline V gene has CDR1 LNHDA and CDR2 SQIVND (reference sequence). The CDR3 nucleotides are TGTGCCAGTAGTACCGGAAGCGAGCAGTACTTC. Protein: CASSTGSEQYF.

This chain joins TRBV29-1 and TRBJ2-7, with 8 bases identical to TRBD1. After removal of 7 bases from V and 3 bases from J, the junction contained 5 bases not matched to a gene. CDR1 is SQVTM and CDR2 is ANQGSEA in the germline V gene. The CDR3 spans 12 residues. CDR3 sequence: CSAGQGVYEQYF. The CDR3 bases are TGCAGCGCAGGACAGGGAGTCTACGAGCAGTACTTC.

This clonotype has just a few counts. One base away lies a much larger clone, so this may be a sequencing read error. The chain has TRBV6-1 and TRBJ2-7, with TRBD1 matching over 8 bases. Germline V CDR1 and CDR2: MNHNS, SASEGT. The CDR3 is 14 residues long. In nucleotides, the CDR3 is TGTGCCGGCAGTGGACACAGGGGGACCTACGAGCAGTACTTC. Translated, it gives CAGSGHRGTYEQYF.

The rearrangement links TRBV19 to TRBJ2-7; TRBD2 agrees at 9 bases. With V trimmed by 5 bases and J by 1 base, 6 bases remained unmatched. This CDR3 is built from 15 residues. CDR1 is LNHDA, CDR2 SQIVND, per germline (reference sequence). The CDR3 reads CASSSSGRLSYEQYF. The CDR3 DNA sequence: TGTGCCAGTAGTTCAAGCGGGAGGTTGTCCTACGAGCAGTACTTC.

Of note for this clonotype: This may arise from a read error, as a much more abundant clone is one base away. This chain links TRBV24-1 with TRBJ2-3; TRBD1 matches 7 bases. The germline V gene has CDR1 KGHDR and CDR2 SFDVKD. The CDR3 is 13 amino acids. CDR3 nucleotide sequence: TGTGCCACCATGAGACAGGGCGCAGGTACGCAGTGTTTT. As protein: CATMRQGAGTQCF.

This clonotype was picked up one time. The rearrangement uses TRBV12-3 or TRBV12-4 and TRBJ2-7, with no clear D. V was clipped by 2 bases and J by 6 bases, with 8 bases between them. The CDR3 totals 12 residues. The CDR3 spells CASSLRRGEQYF. The CDR3 DNA reads as TGTGCCAGCAGTTTACGAAGAGGCGAGCAGTACTTC.

This clonotype showed up just once. This chain connects TRBV5-1 to TRBJ2-5, with D perhaps TRBD2 (5 bases). The CDR3 runs to 13 residues. Germline CDR1 reads SGHRS; CDR2 reads YFSETQ. V lost 6 bases and J 4 bases, leaving 13 bases between the germline ends. DNA for the CDR3: TGCGCCAGCACCACACGGAGCGGAGAGACCCAGTACTTC. This gives the protein CASTTRSGETQYF.

Many counts were recorded for this clonotype. The chain is built from TRBV6-5 and TRBJ2-7; D is tentatively TRBD1 or TRBD2 (5 bases each). Germline V gene data show CDR1 as MNHEY and CDR2 as SVGAGI. Trimming took 5 bases from V and 7 from J, leaving 9 bases between them. The CDR3 consists of 11 residues. The CDR3 DNA reads TGTGCCAGCAGTACCGGGACGGAGCAGTACTTC. Translating gives CASSTGTEQYF.

This clonotype was counted at least ten times. The genes are TRBV9 and TRBJ1-2; 10 positions agree with TRBD1. Germline V gene sequence: CDR1 SGDLS, CDR2 YYNGEE. The CDR3 totals 17 residues. After removal of 4 bases from V and 2 bases from J, the junction contained 11 bases not matched to a gene. This chain's CDR3 is CASSHVGGQGTNYGYTF. As DNA, the CDR3 is TGTGCCAGCAGCCACGTAGGGGGACAGGGGACCAACTATGGCTACACCTTC.

This clonotype appeared a single time. V usage is TRBV10-3 and J usage is TRBJ2-1, with 7 bases identical to TRBD1. Germline CDR1 is ENHRY and CDR2 is SYGVKD. Germline trimming cut 3 bases from V and 4 bases from J; bases unmatched to any gene: 6. The CDR3 is made up of 15 amino acids. The CDR3 protein is CAISEVGGSYNEQFF. DNA of the CDR3: TGTGCCATCAGTGAAGTAGGGGGCTCGTACAATGAGCAGTTCTTC.